This TCR beta chain was sequenced in a study of T cell repertoires in cytomegalovirus infection. This CDR3 comprises 14 residues. The junction had 4 bases not matched to a gene; V was cut back by 7 bases and J by 2 bases. Germline V gene lookup returns CDR1 LNHDA and CDR2 SQIVND (reference sequence). TCRdb re-called the reads through MiXCR, storing one row per CDR3 protein. The sample lists about 310,000 distinct CDR3 sequences; roughly 15% were seen once. This clonotype was seen only a few times. Sequencing was carried out using PBMCs. The rearrangement links TRBV19 to TRBJ1-3; 8 positions match TRBD1. The receptor was derived from a human donor in good health (CMV status not recorded). Some clones in this sample may be carry-over from other donors' samples. Here the CDR3 DNA reads TGTGCCAGTATCGGGACAGGCACTGGAAACACCATATATTTT. Translating it yields CASIGTGTGNTIYF.